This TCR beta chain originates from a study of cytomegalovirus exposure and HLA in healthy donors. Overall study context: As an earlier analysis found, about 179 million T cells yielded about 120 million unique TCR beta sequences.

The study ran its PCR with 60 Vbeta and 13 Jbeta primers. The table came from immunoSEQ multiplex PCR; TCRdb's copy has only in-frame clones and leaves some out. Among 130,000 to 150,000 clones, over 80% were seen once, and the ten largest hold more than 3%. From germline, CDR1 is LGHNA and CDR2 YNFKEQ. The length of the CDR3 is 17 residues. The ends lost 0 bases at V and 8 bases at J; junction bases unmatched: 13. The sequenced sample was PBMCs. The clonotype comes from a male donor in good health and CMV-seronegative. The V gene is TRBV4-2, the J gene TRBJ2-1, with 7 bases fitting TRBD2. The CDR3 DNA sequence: TGTGCCAGCAGCCAAGAGATAGGGACTACGAGGTACGATGAGCAGTTCTTC. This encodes CASSQEIGTTRYDEQFF.